One and the same sample provided the 15 T cell receptor beta chains below, sequenced in a study of vaccination effects on CD4 cells after COVID-19. Their antigen targets remain unknown. The repertoire was sequenced with immunoSEQ multiplex PCR; TCRdb's copy has only in-frame clones and lacks some. The data show roughly 20,000 clones, 65% to 80% seen once. Antigen-specific CD4+ T cells were expanded with viral peptide pools in the ViraFEST assay before sequencing. Isolation of CD4+ T cells took place after ten to eleven days of culture. Two doses of BNT162b2 or mRNA-1273 vaccine were administered to participants. This material consisted of CD4+ T cells from PBMCs cultured with HCoV-NL63 spike peptides, taken after COVID-19 vaccination. All receptors derive from a human donor who received a COVID-19 vaccine.

By sample share, this clone is medium-sized. The rearrangement uses TRBV5-6 and TRBJ1-2; D might be TRBD1 (6 bases). V dropped 0 bases and J dropped 7 bases, with 13 bases sitting between them. The CDR3 spans 14 residues. Germline CDR1 is SGHDT and CDR2 is YYEEEE. The CDR3 spells CASSLAGRGLGYTF. DNA for the CDR3: TGTGCCAGCAGCTTGGCCGGCAGGGGCCTTGGCTACACCTTC.

The rearrangement joins TRBV2 to TRBJ2-3; 8 bases line up with TRBD1. J was trimmed by 1 base and V by 1 base; bases with no gene match: 1. CDR1 is SNHLY and CDR2 is FYNNEI in the germline V gene. The CDR3 sequence is 15 residues long. The CDR3 is CASSEEGQGTDTQYF. CDR3 coding DNA: TGTGCCAGCAGTGAAGAGGGACAGGGCACAGATACGCAGTATTTT.

The chain carries TRBV10-2 and TRBJ1-1; 7 nucleotides line up with TRBD1. The V and J ends lost 5 bases and 5 bases, in that order; junction bases with no gene match: 5. CDR1 WSHSY and CDR2 SAAADI come from the germline V gene. The length of the CDR3 is 13 residues. DNA for the CDR3: TGCGCCAGCAGTACTGACAGGGATACTGAAGCTTTCTTT. Translated: CASSTDRDTEAFF.

The chain couples TRBV7-8 to TRBJ1-5; a weak D match, TRBD1 (6 bases). Deletions cut 3 bases from V and 0 bases from J, with 9 bases between. Germline CDR1 SGHVS, CDR2 FQNEAQ. The CDR3 spans 15 residues. In DNA form, the CDR3 reads TGTGCCAGCAGCTTCACAGGGAATAGCAATCAGCCCCAGCATTTT. This gives the protein CASSFTGNSNQPQHF. The full variable domain, in which reference TRBV7-8 and TRBJ1-5 provide the parts outside the CDR3, is GAGVSQSPRYKVAKRGQDVALRCDPISGHVSLFWYQQALGQGPEFLTYFQNEAQLDKSGLPSDRFFAERPEGSVSTLKIQRTQQEDSAVYLCASSFTGNSNQPQHFGDGTRLSIL.

The rearrangement uses TRBV9 and TRBJ2-7, with a weak D call TRBD2 (6 bases). With 0 bases removed from V and 1 base from J, the gap between germline ends came to 11 bases. CDR1 is SGDLS and CDR2 is YYNGEE in the germline V gene. CDR3 length: 15 amino acids. Here the CDR3 DNA reads TGTGCCAGCAGCGTAGGGTCACTAGCATCCTACGAGCAGTACTTC. Residues: CASSVGSLASYEQYF.

The V call is TRBV4-2, the J call TRBJ2-3, with 9 bases that match TRBD2. V shed 3 bases and J 4 bases; nucleotides not matched to a gene: 5. The germline V gene has CDR1 LGHNA and CDR2 YNFKEQ. The CDR3 runs 15 residues. CDR3: CASSQTSGASDTQYF. Written as DNA, the CDR3 is TGTGCCAGCAGCCAGACTAGCGGCGCATCAGATACGCAGTATTTT.

This chain uses TRBV27 with TRBJ2-7; D may be TRBD2 (6 bases). Trimming took off 5 bases at V and 6 bases at J, with 17 bases between the two ends. Germline V gene lookup returns CDR1 MNHEY and CDR2 SMNVEV (reference sequence). The CDR3 extends over 14 amino acids. Here the CDR3 DNA reads TGTGCCAGCAGTCCCCCCGGGCAGGGAGGCGAGCAGTACTTC. It specifies CASSPPGQGGEQYF.

The CDR3 coding sequence is TGTGCCAGCCTCAGGGGGCAGTACAATGAGCAGTTCTTC. This sequence encodes CASLRGQYNEQFF. V and J are TRBV6-7 and TRBJ2-1; 8 bases fit TRBD1. TRBV6-7 counts as an open reading frame of uncertain function. V trimming: 8 bases; J trimming: 4 bases; junction bases outside the gene matches: 4. The CDR3 runs to 13 residues.

In its sample, this clone was seen a few times. The V gene is TRBV9, the J gene TRBJ2-2; 13 bases map to TRBD2. Germline V gene sequence: CDR1 SGDLS, CDR2 YYNGEE. The V and J ends lost 0 bases and 7 bases, in that order; junction bases with no gene match: 6. This CDR3 contains 17 residues. The CDR3 spells CASSVGGTSGAIGELFF. For the CDR3, the DNA is TGTGCCAGCAGCGTAGGCGGGACTAGCGGGGCCATCGGGGAGCTGTTTTTT.

A note on this clone: The sample holds other DNA sequences that translate to the same CDR3. The chain links TRBV5-1 to TRBJ2-7, with 9 bases aligning to TRBD2. Germline trimming cut 0 bases from V and 4 bases from J; bases unmatched to any gene: 2. Per germline, CDR1 SGHRS and CDR2 YFSETQ. The CDR3 sequence is 14 residues long. CDR3 bases: TGCGCCAGCAGCTTGGTTAGCGGGGGTTACGAGCAGTACTTC. Its translation is CASSLVSGGYEQYF.

The chain combines TRBV2 with TRBJ2-3; D unclear. Trimming took 5 bases from V and 5 from J, leaving 11 bases between them. Germline V gene sequence: CDR1 SNHLY, CDR2 FYNNEI. There are 13 residues in the CDR3. As DNA, the CDR3 is TGTGCCAGCAGTCCTGACGCCCGAGATACGCAGTATTTT. It encodes CASSPDARDTQYF.

The chain joins TRBV25-1 to TRBJ1-2; D unclear. The CDR3 covers 13 residues. The V end lost 3 bases, the J end lost 1 base, and 6 bases lay between the germline ends. Germline CDR1 reads MGHDK; CDR2 reads SYGVNS. The CDR3 DNA reads as TGTGCCAGCAGTGAGGACGATAACTATGGCTACACCTTC. Translation: CASSEDDNYGYTF.

The V and J genes are TRBV6-6 and TRBJ1-5, with 10 bases lining up with TRBD1. This CDR3 spans 13 amino acids. V shed 2 bases, J shed 8 bases, and the junction held 0 bases outside the gene matches. Germline V gives CDR1 MNHNY, CDR2 SVGAGI (reference sequence). CDR3: CASSYGTGEPQHF. CDR3 in DNA: TGTGCCAGCAGTTACGGGACAGGGGAGCCCCAGCATTTT.

This clone was counted between two and nine times. As DNA, the CDR3 is TGTGCCAGCAGTGAAAGTCTTGCGGGGTCCTACGAGCAGTACTTC. Encoded protein: CASSESLAGSYEQYF. The V and J genes are TRBV2 and TRBJ2-7; D perhaps matches TRBD2 (6 bases). The CDR3 runs 15 residues. The ends were cut back, 2 bases at V and 1 base at J, with 12 bases in the middle. The V gene's germline CDR1 is SNHLY and CDR2 FYNNEI.

This sequence joins TRBV5-4 and TRBJ2-5; TRBD2 matches 8 bases. This CDR3 has 15 amino acids. The ends lost 4 bases at V and 1 base at J; junction bases unmatched: 6. In germline, CDR1 is SGHNT, CDR2 YYREEE (reference sequence). CDR3 DNA: TGTGCCAGCAGCCGGGGTAGCGGGGTCCAAGAGACCCAGTACTTC. It translates to CASSRGSGVQETQYF.